Included here is one T cell receptor beta chain sequence, with context. Its cognate antigen is unknown. The germline V and J ends were trimmed by 1 base and 3 bases, with 6 bases remaining between them. The length of the CDR3 is 13 residues. CDR1 and CDR2 from the germline V gene are MNHEY and SMNVEV (reference sequence). This sample is drawn from a study of graft-versus-host responses after intestinal transplantation. Study-level information: Multivisceral, liver-intestinal, or isolated intestinal grafts were transplanted into recipients. Recipients across the board were started on anti-thymocyte globulin induction, then kept on tacrolimus and steroids for about 3 years.

TCRdb's table, derived via immunoSEQ multiplex PCR, lists solely in-frame clones and lacks some. The sample carries around 100,000 clones, more than 85% recorded once. The study's findings and limits: GvH clones surfaced in recipient marrow, some emerging earlier in ileum or blood.

The starting material was unstimulated CD8+ T cells sorted from spleen or lymph node cells, obtained before transplant. The J gene is TRBJ1-1, the V gene TRBV27; D is unclear. This TCR came from a human donor who was the organ donor for an intestinal transplant. The DNA for the CDR3 is TGTGCCAGCAGTTTATGGCAGTACACTGAAGCTTTCTTT. This translates into CASSLWQYTEAFF.